This record covers a single T cell receptor (beta chain). CDR1 MNHGY and CDR2 SVAAGI come from the germline V gene. V dropped 4 bases and J dropped 10; count of bases not matched to a gene: 7. The CDR3 has 15 amino acids. Using immunoSEQ multiplex PCR, the repertoire was profiled, and TCRdb retains in-frame clones only, with some absent. The sample yields approximately 69,000 clones, 90% seen once. This sample stems from a study of OX40 agonist ivuxolimab in advanced cancers. The source of this sequence is an adult with an advanced solid tumor such as melanoma, head and neck, liver or kidney cancer. The starting material was CD4+ or CD8+ T cells sorted from blood, obtained in a trial of the OX40 agonist ivuxolimab. This chain joins TRBV6-9 and TRBJ1-6; 10 nucleotides match TRBD1. The CDR3 protein is CASSSRDRGKSPLHF. CDR3 DNA sequence: TGTGCCAGCAGTTCCCGGGACAGGGGTAAATCACCCCTCCACTTT.